These T cell receptor beta chains were read from a single sample in a study of cytomegalovirus exposure and HLA in healthy donors. The method was immunoSEQ multiplex PCR; TCRdb's version includes in-frame clones alone and lacks a portion of them. The sample contains roughly 190,000 clones, about 87% of which appear only once. The specimen was PBMCs. Receptors were obtained from a young man in good health and CMV-seronegative. Both conserved end residues are part of each CDR3. A D gene is named only where the DNA matches it firmly. A row's size may be missing; if present it is once, few, many or a size class.

. . TRBJ2-1 TRBV4-1 CASSQERSYNEQFF TGCGCCAGCAGCCAAGAGCGCTCCTACAATGAGCAGTTCTTC
. once TRBJ2-1 TRBV19 CASSYEEGSEGEQFF TGTGCCAGTAGCTACGAGGAAGGTAGCGAGGGTGAGCAGTTCTTC
. . TRBJ1-5 TRBV30 CAWSREFDQPQHF TGTGCCTGGAGTCGGGAATTCGATCAGCCCCAGCATTTT
TRBD1 . TRBJ1-5 TRBV6-6 CASRWTGANQPQHF TGTGCCAGCAGATGGACAGGGGCCAATCAGCCCCAGCATTTT
. once TRBJ1-6 TRBV6-5 CASSYGGGNSPLHF TGTGCCAGCAGTTATGGGGGAGGGAATTCACCCCTCCACTTT
. . TRBJ1-1 TRBV28 CASLRNTEAFF TGTGCCAGCCTTCGGAACACTGAAGCTTTCTTT
TRBD1 . TRBJ2-3 TRBV7-6 CASSPRGQGWRPDTQYF TGTGCCAGCAGCCCAAGGGGACAGGGATGGAGGCCAGATACGCAGTATTTT
TRBD1 few TRBJ2-2 TRBV7-7 CASSPLTGQTGELFF TGTGCTAGCAGCCCCCTGACAGGGCAAACCGGGGAGCTGTTTTTT
. . TRBJ2-5 TRBV4-3 CASSQVPGEGQETQYF TGCGCCAGCAGCCAAGTCCCGGGCGAGGGTCAAGAGACCCAGTACTTC
TRBD1 . TRBJ1-5 TRBV5-1 CASSWTGNSNQPQHF TGCGCCAGCAGCTGGACAGGGAATAGCAATCAGCCCCAGCATTTT
. . TRBJ2-7 TRBV27 CASSLKRAAYEQYF TGTGCCAGCAGTTTAAAGAGAGCGGCCTACGAGCAGTACTTC
. . TRBJ2-7 TRBV7-2 CASRFSRVGEQYF TGTGCCAGCAGATTTTCCAGGGTAGGCGAGCAGTACTTC
. . TRBJ2-1 TRBV18 CASSPLRNEQFF TGTGCCAGCTCCCCTCTCCGCAATGAGCAGTTCTTC
. . TRBJ1-1 TRBV25-1 CASSRRGGGPTEAFF TGTGCCAGCAGTAGGAGAGGCGGGGGACCCACTGAAGCTTTCTTT
. once TRBJ2-1 TRBV7-6 CASGKGGQYNEQFF TGTGCCAGCGGGAAGGGAGGACAATATAATGAGCAGTTCTTC
TRBD2 . TRBJ2-1 TRBV5-4 CASSESGSSYNEQFF TGTGCCAGCAGCGAGAGCGGGAGCTCCTACAATGAGCAGTTCTTC
. . TRBJ2-7 TRBV6-5 CASRNLGQLNYEQYF TGTGCCAGCAGGAACCTGGGACAACTCAACTACGAGCAGTACTTC
. . TRBJ2-7 TRBV9 CASSPSARWGLSYEQYF TGTGCCAGCAGCCCATCGGCTCGGTGGGGGCTTTCCTACGAGCAGTACTTC
. once TRBJ1-2 TRBV28 CASKQGNYGYTF TGTGCCAGCAAGCAGGGGAACTATGGCTACACCTTC
. few TRBJ2-2 TRBV18 CASSPAGIRNGELFF TGTGCCAGCTCACCAGCCGGGATTCGGAACGGGGAGCTGTTTTTT
TRBD1 . TRBJ1-4 TRBV29-1 CSVVKGGTGGNEKLFF TGCAGCGTTGTTAAGGGGGGGACAGGGGGTAATGAAAAACTGTTTTTT
TRBD2 once TRBJ2-3 TRBV5-4 CASSFFPSGDTDTQYF TGTGCCAGCAGCTTCTTTCCTAGCGGGGACACAGATACGCAGTATTTT
TRBD1 . TRBJ2-7 TRBV7-9 CASSLEQGSSYEQYF TGTGCCAGCAGCTTAGAACAGGGGAGCTCCTACGAGCAGTACTTC
. . TRBJ2-7 TRBV28 CASSSPRRGLRYEQYF TGTGCCAGCAGTTCACCTAGGAGGGGGCTTCGCTACGAGCAGTACTTC
TRBD2 . TRBJ2-1 TRBV27 CASRTGLAGLNEQFF TGTGCCAGCAGAACGGGACTAGCGGGACTCAATGAGCAGTTCTTC
TRBD2 . TRBJ2-3 TRBV28 CASNSPLAGDTQYF TGTGCCAGCAATTCCCCCTTAGCGGGAGATACGCAGTATTTT
. . TRBJ2-1 TRBV4-1 CASSLGDEQFF TGCGCCAGCAGCCTAGGGGATGAGCAGTTCTTC
TRBD2 . TRBJ2-1 TRBV13 CASSFLAVNEQFF TGTGCCAGCAGCTTTCTAGCGGTGAATGAGCAGTTCTTC
. . TRBJ1-4 TRBV5-6 CASSLGYTGWSDEKLFF TGTGCCAGCAGCTTGGGGTATACAGGGTGGAGTGATGAAAAACTGTTTTTT
TRBD2 . TRBJ2-7 TRBV5-1 CASSRTESGSYEQYF TGCGCCAGCAGCCGGACTGAGAGCGGGAGTTACGAGCAGTACTTC
. . TRBJ2-7 TRBV7-9 CASSKLGSQQYF TGTGCCAGCAGCAAGTTGGGGAGTCAGCAGTACTTC
TRBD1 . TRBJ2-5 TRBV27 CASSPGQGWETQYF TGTGCCAGCAGCCCGGGACAGGGATGGGAGACCCAGTACTTC
TRBD1 . TRBJ1-5 TRBV29-1 CSVAAGTGVNQPQHF TGCAGCGTTGCGGCCGGGACAGGGGTAAATCAGCCCCAGCATTTT